The 14 T cell receptor beta chains in this list originate from one sample, sequenced in a study of T cell responses to AZD1222 COVID-19 vaccine (dated by TCRdb to the early 2020s). Receptors were amplified or captured by the immunoSEQ multiplex PCR assay. The clones in this table, taken by TCRdb from immuneACCESS, are in-frame only. Not every clone is retained; where verified, under half of the shortfall comes from an unresolved V gene, and the cause of the rest is unknown. In all, the sample holds approximately 45,000 clones, and about 91% of those were seen once. The leading ten clones occupy roughly 25% of the sample. What this sample's time point label stands for: about 28 days (+/-7) after the second vaccine dose. Sequences were derived from peripheral blood, sampled 28 days after the second AZD1222 dose. The source is an adult who received the AZD1222 COVID-19 vaccine.

This rearrangement joins TRBV27 to TRBJ2-7; no firm D call. Per the germline V gene, CDR1 is MNHEY and CDR2 is SMNVEV (reference sequence). The ends were cut back, 2 bases at V and 0 bases at J, with 11 bases in the middle. The length of the CDR3 is 15 residues. This chain's CDR3 is CASSLTPALSYEQYF. CDR3 coding DNA: TGTGCCAGCAGTTTAACCCCAGCCCTCTCCTACGAGCAGTACTTC.

The chain recombines TRBV7-9 with TRBJ1-1; D ambiguous. The V and J ends lost 2 bases and 0 bases respectively, with 4 bases between them. CDR1 and CDR2 from the germline V gene are SEHNR and FQNEAQ (reference sequence). The CDR3 loop spans 13 amino acids. CDR3 DNA sequence: TGTGCCAGCAGCTTACCGGTGAACACTGAAGCTTTCTTT. This sequence encodes CASSLPVNTEAFF.

This clone was recorded only once. The V gene is TRBV6-5, the J gene TRBJ1-1; D remains unclear. This CDR3 contains 14 residues. V gave up 6 bases and J gave up 0 bases, with 11 bases separating them. Germline CDR1 reads MNHEY; CDR2 reads SVGAGI. The CDR3 nucleotides read TGTGCCAGCAGCCCCAACATCTTGAACACTGAAGCTTTCTTT. Its protein product is CASSPNILNTEAFF.

The CDR3 spells CASSLAGGEGYNEQFF. The CDR3 DNA is TGTGCCAGCAGCTTAGCAGGGGGCGAGGGCTACAATGAGCAGTTCTTC. V is TRBV7-2 and J is TRBJ2-1, with 7 bases matching TRBD1. This CDR3 contains 16 residues. V lost 0 bases and J lost 3; bases outside the gene matches: 5. The V gene's germline CDR1 is SGHTA and CDR2 FQGNSA.

This clone turned up a few times. The chain carries TRBV7-2 and TRBJ2-3; the match to TRBD2 covers 7 bases. V shed 5 bases, J shed 2 bases, and the junction held 7 bases outside the gene matches. Germline V gene data show CDR1 as SGHTA and CDR2 as FQGNSA. The CDR3 has 15 residues. The DNA of the CDR3 is TGTGCCAGCAGCGCGGGACTATCATTCACAGATACGCAGTATTTT. The encoded protein is CASSAGLSFTDTQYF.

V usage is TRBV14 and J usage is TRBJ2-7; D gene unclear. CDR1 is SGHDN, CDR2 FVKESK, per germline. The CDR3 is 12 amino acids. Trimming stripped 2 bases from V and 5 bases from J, with 7 bases between. The DNA for the CDR3 is TGTGCCAGCAGCCAACTTCGCGACGAGCAGTACTTC. Translation gives CASSQLRDEQYF.

The CDR3 bases are TGTGCCACCAGCATTCAGGGGGGGTACAATGAGCAGTTCTTC. Translation: CATSIQGGYNEQFF. The J gene is TRBJ2-1, the V gene TRBV15; D could derive from TRBD1 or TRBD2 (7 bases each). Germline V gene lookup returns CDR1 LNHNV and CDR2 YYDKDF (reference sequence). V lost 4 bases to trimming and J lost 4 bases, with 11 bases between them. CDR3 length: 14 amino acids.

The chain joins TRBV2 to TRBJ2-7; TRBD1 might be the D (6 bases). V lost 5 bases, J lost 4 bases, and 12 bases lay in between. Per the germline V gene, CDR1 is SNHLY and CDR2 is FYNNEI. The CDR3 consists of 13 residues. The CDR3 sequence is CASSLPGQYEQYF. The CDR3 DNA follows: TGTGCCAGCAGTCTACCGGGACAATACGAGCAGTACTTC.

The chain uses TRBV27 and TRBJ1-2; TRBD1 might be the D (5 bases). V was trimmed by 3 bases and J by 2 bases, leaving 13 bases between them. Germline CDR1 reads MNHEY; CDR2 reads SMNVEV (reference sequence). This CDR3 spans 15 amino acids. CDR3 bases: TGTGCCAGCAGTTTCATAGGAGGGGCAAACTATGGCTACACCTTC. Encoded protein: CASSFIGGANYGYTF.

As DNA, the CDR3 is TGTGCCAGCAGCTTCCCAGGGGGGAGCGAGCAGTACTTC. It translates to CASSFPGGSEQYF. The gene calls are TRBV7-6 and TRBJ2-7, with TRBD1 as a possible D gene (7 bases). CDR1 SGHVS and CDR2 FNYEAQ come from the germline V gene. V lost 3 bases and J lost 6, with 12 bases in between. This CDR3 has 13 residues.

The V gene is TRBV3-1 (or the pseudogene TRBV3-2), the J gene TRBJ1-1; no clear D. With 5 bases removed from V and 5 bases from J, the gap between germline ends came to 15 bases. This CDR3 is built from 14 residues. CDR1 is LGHDT, CDR2 YNNKEL, per germline (reference sequence). The CDR3 DNA reads TGTGCCAGCAGCTCTCTGGCCGGTCGGACTGAAGCTTTCTTT. Its translation: CASSSLAGRTEAFF.

V is TRBV6-6 and J is TRBJ2-3, with 7 bases fitting TRBD2. The germline gives CDR1 MNHNY, CDR2 SVGAGI (reference sequence). With V trimmed by 5 bases and J by 1 base, 12 bases remained unmatched. This CDR3 has 17 residues. The CDR3 sequence: CASSPSGRGTGTDTQYF. The CDR3 DNA reads TGTGCCAGCAGTCCTAGCGGCCGGGGGACTGGCACAGATACGCAGTATTTT.

The gene calls are TRBV12-3 or TRBV12-4 and TRBJ2-7, with a tentative D call TRBD1 (6 bases). This CDR3 region has 13 residues. Trimming took 5 bases from V and 1 from J, leaving 9 bases between them. CDR3 DNA: TGTGCCAGCAGTAGAGACAGGTCCTACGAGCAGTACTTC. It yields the protein CASSRDRSYEQYF.

The chain links TRBV18 to TRBJ2-7; D gene uncertain. Germline V CDR1 and CDR2: KGHSH, LQKENI. V was clipped by 1 base and J by 4 bases, with 20 bases between them. This CDR3 spans 17 amino acids. This CDR3 reads CASSPLTNTRSQYEQYF. The CDR3 bases are TGTGCCAGCTCACCACTCACAAACACACGGTCCCAATACGAGCAGTACTTC.